Below are 10 T cell receptor beta chains sequenced from a single sample in a study of blood T cell repertoires in COVID-19. Data came from immunoSEQ multiplex PCR; TCRdb stores just in-frame clones and leaves some out. The sample records 4,000 to 5,500 clones, around 89% being singletons. Source material: peripheral blood. These receptors all come from a man between 65 and 79 years old with COVID-19, enrolled during active disease.

V is TRBV18 and J is TRBJ2-3; TRBD2 aligns across 13 bases. The CDR3 extends over 17 amino acids. Germline CDR1 is KGHSH and CDR2 is LQKENI. Trimming took 2 bases from V and 6 from J; bases not matched to a gene: 8. CDR3 amino acids: CASSPYTTSGGADTQYF. Written as DNA, the CDR3 is TGTGCCAGCTCACCATATACCACTAGCGGGGGGGCCGATACGCAGTATTTT.

This clone came up once. This rearrangement joins TRBV10-2 to TRBJ1-1, with a tentative D call TRBD1 (5 bases). V was trimmed by 0 bases and J by 4 bases, leaving 15 bases between them. CDR1 is WSHSY and CDR2 is SAAADI in the germline V gene. This CDR3 spans 16 amino acids. CDR3 loop: CASSESFRVRTTEAFF. The CDR3 DNA reads as TGCGCCAGCAGTGAGTCCTTCAGGGTGAGGACCACTGAAGCTTTCTTT.

This clone was seen just once. The rearrangement joins TRBV5-8 to TRBJ2-7, with D possibly TRBD2 on 6 matching bases. The CDR3 is 12 residues long. Trimming removed 4 bases at V and 3 bases at J, with 8 bases between. Germline CDR1 is SGHTS and CDR2 is YDEGEE. This chain's CDR3 is CASSVRGYEQYF. CDR3 nucleotides: TGTGCCAGCAGCGTGCGGGGCTACGAGCAGTACTTC.

CDR3 protein: CAWSVGTGSTEAFF. As DNA, the CDR3 is TGTGCCTGGAGTGTAGGGACAGGGAGTACGGAAGCTTTCTTT. V is TRBV30 and J is TRBJ1-1, with 9 bases identical to TRBD1. The junction had 7 bases not matched to a gene; V was cut back by 0 bases and J by 8 bases. Germline V gives CDR1 GTSNPN, CDR2 SVGIG (reference sequence). CDR3 length: 14 amino acids.

The chain links TRBV5-4 to TRBJ2-3, with 8 bases that match TRBD1. Germline CDR1 is SGHNT and CDR2 is YYREEE (reference sequence). CDR3 length: 16 amino acids. With 3 bases clipped from V and 1 base from J, the junction kept 7 bases outside the gene matches. The CDR3 sequence: CASSSPGTGRTDTQYF. The CDR3 DNA reads as TGTGCCAGCAGCTCCCCCGGGACAGGTCGCACAGATACGCAGTATTTT.

The chain couples TRBV7-8 to TRBJ1-5, with D perhaps TRBD1 (6 bases). The germline V gene encodes CDR1 SGHVS and CDR2 FQNEAQ. The CDR3 is 13 residues long. The V gene lost 5 bases and the J gene lost 3 bases, with 8 bases spanning the gap. Here the CDR3 DNA reads TGTGCCAGCAGCCAGGGGATCAATCAGCCCCAGCATTTT. Its translation: CASSQGINQPQHF.

The rearrangement joins TRBV7-2 to TRBJ2-3, with a tentative D call TRBD1 (6 bases). Per the germline V gene, CDR1 is SGHTA and CDR2 is FQGNSA. Trimming removed 5 bases from V and 0 bases from J, with 15 bases in between. The CDR3 has 16 amino acids. The CDR3 nucleotides read TGTGCCAGCAGCGACGACAGGCCCTCGAGCACAGATACGCAGTATTTT. Protein sequence: CASSDDRPSSTDTQYF.

The DNA for the CDR3 is TGTGCCAGCAGCTCCGGGACTACTCTTGGAGATACGCAGTATTTT. Protein sequence: CASSSGTTLGDTQYF. The chain carries TRBV7-9 and TRBJ2-3, with 7 bases identical to TRBD2. Germline V gene sequence: CDR1 SEHNR, CDR2 FQNEAQ (reference sequence). Trimming took 4 bases from V and 5 from J; bases not matched to a gene: 9. The CDR3 totals 15 residues.

The chain couples TRBV11-2 to TRBJ1-1; perhaps TRBD1 as D (5 bases). Trimming stripped 4 bases from V and 8 bases from J, with 14 bases between. Per the germline V gene, CDR1 is SGHAT and CDR2 is FQNNGV. The length of the CDR3 is 13 residues. In nucleotides, the CDR3 is TGTGCCAGCAGCTCAGGACCAGGGAGGGAAGCTTTCTTT. Its protein is CASSSGPGREAFF.

The chain combines TRBV7-9 with TRBJ2-3; tentative D call: TRBD2 (6 bases). Trimming took 0 bases from V and 4 from J, leaving 11 bases between them. Germline CDR1 and CDR2: SEHNR and FQNEAQ (reference sequence). The CDR3 runs 15 residues. DNA of the CDR3: TGTGCCAGCAGCTTAGCGGGGGGTCCTGCAGATACGCAGTATTTT. Translated, it gives CASSLAGGPADTQYF.